The clone carrying this TCR beta chain was found many times. This entry comes from a study of early T cells in non-severe SARS-CoV-2 infection. For the study at large: Sequenced bulk RNA came from whole blood that was unsorted, and chains were unpaired.

Attachment of unique molecular identifiers was made to individual cDNA molecules. MiXCR was run by TCRdb on the 5' RACE reads, yielding one entry per CDR3 protein. The data show approximately 70,000 distinct CDR3 sequences, about 10% seen once. After removal of 5 bases from V and 2 bases from J, the junction contained 5 bases not matched to a gene. The CDR3 is 16 residues long. CDR1 and CDR2 (germline): SQVTM, ANQGSEA. This TCR came from an adult who was a healthcare worker with PCR-confirmed SARS-CoV-2 infection or an uninfected control (not recorded which). The sample taken for sequencing was whole blood. The rearrangement uses TRBV29-1 and TRBJ2-1, with 14 nucleotides matching TRBD2. CDR3 DNA sequence: TGCAGCGTTCGGACTAGCGGGAGGAGGACCTACAATGAGCAGTTCTTC. Translation gives CSVRTSGRRTYNEQFF.